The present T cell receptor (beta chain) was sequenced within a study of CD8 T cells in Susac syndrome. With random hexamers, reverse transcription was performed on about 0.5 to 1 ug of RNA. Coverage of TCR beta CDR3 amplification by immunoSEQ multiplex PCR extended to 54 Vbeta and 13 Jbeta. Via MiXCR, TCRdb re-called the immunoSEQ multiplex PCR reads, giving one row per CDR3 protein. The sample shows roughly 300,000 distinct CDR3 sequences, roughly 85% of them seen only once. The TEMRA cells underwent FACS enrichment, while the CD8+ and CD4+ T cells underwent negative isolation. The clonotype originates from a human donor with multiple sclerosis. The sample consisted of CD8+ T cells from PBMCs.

CDR3 in amino acids: CASSVGSGRYEQYF. The DNA for the CDR3 is TGTGCCAGCAGCGTAGGTAGCGGGAGGTACGAGCAGTACTTC. The V call is TRBV9, the J call TRBJ2-7; 10 bases agree with TRBD2. Germline V gene sequence: CDR1 SGDLS, CDR2 YYNGEE. V lost 0 bases and J lost 4; bases outside the gene matches: 1. The CDR3 loop spans 14 amino acids.